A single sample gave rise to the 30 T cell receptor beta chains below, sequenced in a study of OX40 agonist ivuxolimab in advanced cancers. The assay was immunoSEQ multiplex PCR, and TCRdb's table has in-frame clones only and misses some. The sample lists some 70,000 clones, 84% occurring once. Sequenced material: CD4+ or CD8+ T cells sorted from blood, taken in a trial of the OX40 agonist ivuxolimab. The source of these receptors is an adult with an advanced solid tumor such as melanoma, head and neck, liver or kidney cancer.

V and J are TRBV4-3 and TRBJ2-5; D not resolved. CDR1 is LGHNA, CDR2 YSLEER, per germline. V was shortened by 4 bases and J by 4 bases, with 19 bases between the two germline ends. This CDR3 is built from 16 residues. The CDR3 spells CASSPRPRALGETQYF. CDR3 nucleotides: TGCGCCAGCAGCCCCCGGCCACGGGCCTTAGGAGAGACCCAGTACTTC.

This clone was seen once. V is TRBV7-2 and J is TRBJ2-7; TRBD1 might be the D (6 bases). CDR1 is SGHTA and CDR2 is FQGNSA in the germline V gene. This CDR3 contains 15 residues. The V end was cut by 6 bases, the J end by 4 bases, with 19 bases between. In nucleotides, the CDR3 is TGTGCCAGCAGGGGCCAGGGGTCGAAACTTTACGAGCAGTACTTC. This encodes CASRGQGSKLYEQYF.

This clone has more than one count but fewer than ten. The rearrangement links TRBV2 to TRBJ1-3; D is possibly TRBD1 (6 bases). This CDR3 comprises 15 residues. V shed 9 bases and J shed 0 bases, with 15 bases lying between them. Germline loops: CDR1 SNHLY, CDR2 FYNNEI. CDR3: CARGGGTGSGNTIYF. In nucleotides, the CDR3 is TGTGCCAGAGGGGGGGGGACTGGCTCTGGAAACACCATATATTTT. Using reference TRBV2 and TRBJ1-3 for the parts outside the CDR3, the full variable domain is EPEVTQTPSHQVTQMGQEVILRCVPISNHLYFYWYRQILGQKVEFLVSFYNNEISEKSEIFDDQFSVERPDGSNFTLKIRSTKLEDSAMYFCARGGGTGSGNTIYFGEGSWLTVV.

The CDR3 nucleotides read TGCGCCAGCAGCCCGGGGGGGAATGAGCAGTTCTTC. Its protein product is CASSPGGNEQFF. J is TRBJ2-1 and V is TRBV5-1, with 8 bases aligning to TRBD2. V lost 4 bases and J lost 7; bases outside the gene matches: 1. CDR1 SGHRS and CDR2 YFSETQ come from the germline V gene. The CDR3 is 12 amino acids.

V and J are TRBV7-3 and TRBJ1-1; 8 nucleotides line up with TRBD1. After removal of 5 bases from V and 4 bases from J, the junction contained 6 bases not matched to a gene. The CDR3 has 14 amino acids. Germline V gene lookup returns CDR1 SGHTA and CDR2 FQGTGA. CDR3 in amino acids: CASSVQGGVTEAFF. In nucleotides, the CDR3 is TGTGCCAGCAGCGTACAGGGGGGAGTCACTGAAGCTTTCTTT.

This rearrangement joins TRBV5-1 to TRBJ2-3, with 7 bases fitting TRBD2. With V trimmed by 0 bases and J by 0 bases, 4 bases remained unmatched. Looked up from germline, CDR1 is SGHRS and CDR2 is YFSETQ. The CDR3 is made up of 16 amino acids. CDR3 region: CASSLGGSRSTDTQYF. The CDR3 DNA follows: TGCGCCAGCAGCTTGGGCGGGAGTCGGAGCACAGATACGCAGTATTTT.

The CDR3 DNA reads TGTGCCAGCAGTTACTCGGGGGGCGAGAGAAACACCATATATTTT. It is translated as CASSYSGGERNTIYF. The chain employs TRBV6-5 and TRBJ1-3; possibly TRBD1 for D (6 bases). Germline V gene data show CDR1 as MNHEY and CDR2 as SVGAGI. V was cut by 0 bases and J by 5 bases, with 11 bases left in between. The CDR3 totals 15 residues.

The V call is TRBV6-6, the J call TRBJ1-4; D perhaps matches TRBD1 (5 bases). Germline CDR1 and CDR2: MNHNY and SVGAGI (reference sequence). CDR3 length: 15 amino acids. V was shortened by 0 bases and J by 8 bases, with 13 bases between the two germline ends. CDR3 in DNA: TGTGCCAGCAGTTACTCGGGGCAGGAGCGGGAAAAACTGTTTTTT. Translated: CASSYSGQEREKLFF.

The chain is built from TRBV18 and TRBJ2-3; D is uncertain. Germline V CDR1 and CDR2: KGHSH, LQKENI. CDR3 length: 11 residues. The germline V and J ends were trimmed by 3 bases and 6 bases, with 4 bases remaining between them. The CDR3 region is CASSPEDTQYF. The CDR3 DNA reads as TGTGCCAGCTCACCGGAGGATACGCAGTATTTT.

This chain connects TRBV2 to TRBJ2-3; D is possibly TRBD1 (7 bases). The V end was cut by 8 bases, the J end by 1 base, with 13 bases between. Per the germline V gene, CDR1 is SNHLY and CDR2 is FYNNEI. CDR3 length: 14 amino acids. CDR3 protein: CASGGTVRTDTQYF. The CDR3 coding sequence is TGTGCCAGCGGGGGGACAGTTCGCACAGATACGCAGTATTTT.

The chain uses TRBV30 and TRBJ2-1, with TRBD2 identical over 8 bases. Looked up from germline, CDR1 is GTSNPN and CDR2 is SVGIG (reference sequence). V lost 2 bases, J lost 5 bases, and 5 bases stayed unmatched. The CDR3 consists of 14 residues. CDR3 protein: CAWSSLAGHNEQFF. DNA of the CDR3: TGTGCCTGGAGTTCTTTAGCGGGACACAATGAGCAGTTCTTC.

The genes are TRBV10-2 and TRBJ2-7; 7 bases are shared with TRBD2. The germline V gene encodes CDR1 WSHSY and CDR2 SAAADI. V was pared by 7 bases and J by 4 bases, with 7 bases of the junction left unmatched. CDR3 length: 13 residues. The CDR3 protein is CASTRGEQYEQYF. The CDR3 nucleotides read TGCGCCAGCACTCGGGGGGAACAATACGAGCAGTACTTC.

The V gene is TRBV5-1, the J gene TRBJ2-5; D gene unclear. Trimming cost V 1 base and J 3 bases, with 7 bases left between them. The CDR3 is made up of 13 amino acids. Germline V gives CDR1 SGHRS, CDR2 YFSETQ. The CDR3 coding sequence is TGCGCCAGCAGCTTGAGGCAGGAAGAGACCCAGTACTTC. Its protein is CASSLRQEETQYF.

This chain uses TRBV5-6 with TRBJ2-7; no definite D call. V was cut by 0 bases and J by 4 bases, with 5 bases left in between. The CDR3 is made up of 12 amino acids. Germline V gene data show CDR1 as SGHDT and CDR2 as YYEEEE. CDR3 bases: TGTGCCAGCAGCTTGGACCAATACGAGCAGTACTTC. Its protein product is CASSLDQYEQYF.

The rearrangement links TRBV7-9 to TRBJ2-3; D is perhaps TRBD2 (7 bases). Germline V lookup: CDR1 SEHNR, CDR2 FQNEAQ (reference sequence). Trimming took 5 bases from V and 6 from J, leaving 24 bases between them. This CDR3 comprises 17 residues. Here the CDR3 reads CASSKGGDNPSKDTQYF. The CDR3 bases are TGTGCCAGCAGCAAGGGGGGGGACAATCCTTCCAAGGATACGCAGTATTTT.

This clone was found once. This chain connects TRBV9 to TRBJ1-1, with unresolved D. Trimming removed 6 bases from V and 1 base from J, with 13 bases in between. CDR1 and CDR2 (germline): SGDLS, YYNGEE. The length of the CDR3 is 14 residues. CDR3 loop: CASKGSTSNTEAFF. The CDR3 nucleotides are TGTGCCAGCAAAGGCAGTACTTCGAACACTGAAGCTTTCTTT.

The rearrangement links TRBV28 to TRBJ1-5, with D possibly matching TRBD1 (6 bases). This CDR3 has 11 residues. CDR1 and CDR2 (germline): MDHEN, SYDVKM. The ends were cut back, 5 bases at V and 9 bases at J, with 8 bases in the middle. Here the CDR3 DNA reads TGTGCCAGCAGTCTCAGGGGGCCCCAGCATTTT. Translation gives CASSLRGPQHF.

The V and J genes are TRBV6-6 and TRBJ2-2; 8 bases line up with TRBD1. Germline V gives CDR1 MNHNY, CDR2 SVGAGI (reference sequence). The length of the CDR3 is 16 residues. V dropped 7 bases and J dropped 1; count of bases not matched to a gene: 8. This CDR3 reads CASIIGQGMNTGELFF. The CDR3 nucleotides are TGTGCCAGCATCATAGGACAGGGTATGAACACCGGGGAGCTGTTTTTT.

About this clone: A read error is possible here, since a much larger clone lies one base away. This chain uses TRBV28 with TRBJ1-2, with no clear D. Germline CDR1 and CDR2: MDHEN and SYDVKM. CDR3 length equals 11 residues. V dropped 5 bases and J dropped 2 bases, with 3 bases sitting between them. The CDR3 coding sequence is TGTGCCAGCAGTACAAACTATGGCTACACCTTC. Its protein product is CASSTNYGYTF.

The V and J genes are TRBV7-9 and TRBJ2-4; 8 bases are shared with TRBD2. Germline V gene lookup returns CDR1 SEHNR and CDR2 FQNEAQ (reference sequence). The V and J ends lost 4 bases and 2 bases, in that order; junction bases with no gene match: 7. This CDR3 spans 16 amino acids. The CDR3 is CASSSREGWTKNIQYF. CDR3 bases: TGTGCCAGCAGCTCCCGGGAGGGGTGGACCAAAAACATTCAGTACTTC.

CDR3 region: CASSLLAGAGGGYTF. DNA of the CDR3: TGTGCCAGCAGTTTATTAGCAGGAGCGGGCGGTGGCTACACCTTC. The rearrangement joins TRBV28 to TRBJ1-2; no reliable D call. In germline, CDR1 is MDHEN, CDR2 SYDVKM. The ends were cut back, 1 base at V and 7 bases at J, with 16 bases in the middle. The CDR3 is 15 residues long.

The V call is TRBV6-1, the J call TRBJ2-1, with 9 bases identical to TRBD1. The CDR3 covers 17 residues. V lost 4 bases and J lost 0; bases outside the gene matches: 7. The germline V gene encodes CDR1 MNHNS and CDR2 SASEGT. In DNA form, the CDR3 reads TGTGCCAGCAGTGTAACGGGACAGGGAAGCTCCTACAATGAGCAGTTCTTC. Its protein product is CASSVTGQGSSYNEQFF.

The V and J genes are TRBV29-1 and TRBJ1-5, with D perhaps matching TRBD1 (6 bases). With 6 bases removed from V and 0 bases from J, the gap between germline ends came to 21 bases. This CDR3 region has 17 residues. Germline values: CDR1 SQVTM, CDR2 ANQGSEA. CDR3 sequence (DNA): TGCAGCGTCCGGCCCGGGGGCCGTCGATATAGCAATCAGCCCCAGCATTTT. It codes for CSVRPGGRRYSNQPQHF.

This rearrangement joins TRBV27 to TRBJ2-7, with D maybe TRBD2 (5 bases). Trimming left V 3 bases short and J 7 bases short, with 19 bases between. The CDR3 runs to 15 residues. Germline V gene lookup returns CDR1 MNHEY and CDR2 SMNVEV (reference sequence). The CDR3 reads CASSFGFVGAWEQYF. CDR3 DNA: TGTGCCAGCAGTTTCGGTTTCGTGGGAGCCTGGGAGCAGTACTTC.

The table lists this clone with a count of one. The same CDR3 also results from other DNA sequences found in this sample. The DNA of the CDR3 is TGTGCCAGTAGTGTAGGGGACAGGCGAACCTACGAGCAGTACTTC. This sequence encodes CASSVGDRRTYEQYF. This sequence joins TRBV19 and TRBJ2-7, with 8 bases aligning to TRBD1. V shed 5 bases, J shed 2 bases, and the junction held 8 bases outside the gene matches. Per germline, CDR1 LNHDA and CDR2 SQIVND (reference sequence). This CDR3 is 15 amino acids long.

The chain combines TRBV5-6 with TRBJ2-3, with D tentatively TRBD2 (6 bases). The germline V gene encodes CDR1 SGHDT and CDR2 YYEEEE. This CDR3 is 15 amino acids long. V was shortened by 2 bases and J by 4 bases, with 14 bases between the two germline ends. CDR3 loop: CASSLYGSSADTQYF. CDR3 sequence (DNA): TGTGCCAGCAGCTTATACGGGAGTTCAGCAGATACGCAGTATTTT.

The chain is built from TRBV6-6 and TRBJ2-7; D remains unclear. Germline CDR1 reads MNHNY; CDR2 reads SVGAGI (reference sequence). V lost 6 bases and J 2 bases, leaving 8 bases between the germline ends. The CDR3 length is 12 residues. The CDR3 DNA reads TGTGCCAGCAGCCTTACAGCCTACGAGCAGTACTTC. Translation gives CASSLTAYEQYF.

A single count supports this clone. The chain's CDR3 is CASSRDGSYEQYF. CDR3 in DNA: TGTGCCAGCAGCCGGGACGGCTCCTACGAGCAGTACTTC. The V and J genes are TRBV6-1 and TRBJ2-7, with D perhaps assigned TRBD1 or TRBD2 (5 bases each). Germline values: CDR1 MNHNS, CDR2 SASEGT. The V end was cut by 6 bases, the J end by 0 bases, with 9 bases between. The CDR3 has 13 amino acids.

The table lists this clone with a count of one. In nucleotides, the CDR3 is TGTGCCAGCAGCCTGAACAGGGACTCTAATGAAAAACTGTTTTTT. Its translation: CASSLNRDSNEKLFF. The rearrangement joins TRBV7-2 to TRBJ1-4; a weak D match, TRBD1 (6 bases). Germline V gene lookup returns CDR1 SGHTA and CDR2 FQGNSA. CDR3 length: 15 amino acids. V shed 5 bases and J shed 3 bases, with 13 bases lying between them.

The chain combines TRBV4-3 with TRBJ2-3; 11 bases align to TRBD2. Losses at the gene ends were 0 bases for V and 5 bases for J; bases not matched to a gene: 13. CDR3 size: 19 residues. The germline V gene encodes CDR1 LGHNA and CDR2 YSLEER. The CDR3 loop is CASSQDIISTSGAGDTQYF. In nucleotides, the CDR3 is TGCGCCAGCAGCCAAGATATCATATCGACTAGCGGGGCAGGAGATACGCAGTATTTT.